This T cell receptor (beta chain) was sequenced during a study of cytomegalovirus exposure and HLA in healthy donors. Looking at the study overall: A prior study identified approximately 120 million unique TCR beta sequences from some 180 million T cells. The study, taken as a whole, reports: A highly shared variant cluster was judged a likely technical artifact. The study put some 150 TCR beta chains on its list as cytomegalovirus-associated.

The germline V gene has CDR1 SGHDN and CDR2 FVKESK. Trimming pared 1 base from V and 8 bases from J, leaving 14 bases between. The CDR3 runs to 15 residues. Primers: 60 Vbeta forward and 13 Jbeta reverse. Only in-frame clones appear in the TCRdb table, and some are missing; sequencing was by immunoSEQ multiplex PCR. Here the sample spans about 40,000 clones, about 47% being singletons. With respect to this clone: Its antigen is currently unknown.

This receptor was obtained from a human donor in good health. The chain uses TRBV14 and TRBJ1-4; weak D call: TRBD1 (5 bases). Sequencing was done on a sample of PBMCs. CDR3: CASSQGTGQGEKLFF. DNA for the CDR3: TGTGCCAGCAGCCAAGGGACCGGACAAGGAGAAAAACTGTTTTTT.